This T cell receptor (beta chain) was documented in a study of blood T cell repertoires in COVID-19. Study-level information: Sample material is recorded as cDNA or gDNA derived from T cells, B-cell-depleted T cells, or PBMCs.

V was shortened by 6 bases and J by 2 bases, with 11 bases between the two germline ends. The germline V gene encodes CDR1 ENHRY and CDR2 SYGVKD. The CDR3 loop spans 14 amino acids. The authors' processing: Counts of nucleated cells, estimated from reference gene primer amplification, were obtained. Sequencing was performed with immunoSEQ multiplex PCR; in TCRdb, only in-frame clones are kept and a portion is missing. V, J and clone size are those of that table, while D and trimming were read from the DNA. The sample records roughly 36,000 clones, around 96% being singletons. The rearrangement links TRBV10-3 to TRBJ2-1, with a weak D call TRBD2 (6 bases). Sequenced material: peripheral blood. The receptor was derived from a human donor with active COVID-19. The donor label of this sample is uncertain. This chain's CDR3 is CAISGSGAYNEQFF. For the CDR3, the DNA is TGTGCCATCAGCGGGAGTGGGGCCTACAATGAGCAGTTCTTC.